This entry concerns a single TCR beta chain. The data stem from a study of T cells expressing NK-cell markers. Germline V gene lookup returns CDR1 SGHKS and CDR2 YYEKEE (reference sequence). The length of the CDR3 is 16 residues. No DNA is given; TCRdb re-called the 5' RACE reads and lists each CDR3 protein once. The specimen's table records some 410,000 distinct CDR3 sequences. This receptor was identified in a woman between 18 and 70 years old in good health. The rearrangement joins TRBV5-5 to TRBJ1-2; TCRdb's assignment of TRBD1 cannot be checked, as there is no DNA. The sequencing input was blood T cells: a sorted CD56 or NKG2C T cell subset, CD4+ or CD8+ T cells, or bulk PBMC T cells (not recorded which). This CDR3 reads CASSRATTGQGNGYTF.